This T cell receptor (beta chain) emerged from a study of T-cell memory formation after mild COVID-19. Broader study findings: CM and EM subsets held most contracting CD4+ clones; EMRA held CD8+ ones. Pre-infection memory held some responding clones, suggesting pre-existing cross-reactive T cells responded.

TCRdb reprocessed the 5' RACE reads with MiXCR, giving one entry per CDR3 protein. In the table there are about 82,000 distinct CDR3 sequences, 10% to 15% of which are singletons. About this clonotype: What it binds is not known.

Trimming shortened V by 6 bases and J by 7 bases, and 19 bases separated the two germline ends. Per the germline V gene, CDR1 is LGHDT and CDR2 is YNNKEL (reference sequence). CDR3 length equals 15 residues. Sequencing input: PBMCs or a T cell subset sorted from them (not recorded which). The rearrangement uses TRBV3-1 and TRBJ2-1; D unclear. The sequence came from a man between 18 and 35 years old who had mild COVID-19 (a few samples of this study predate the infection). Cell type and time point are not known. The CDR3 region is CASSHQEAWKNEQFF. CDR3 in DNA: TGTGCCAGCAGTCACCAAGAGGCATGGAAGAATGAGCAGTTCTTC.